One sample yielded the 9 T cell receptor beta chains listed below, sequenced in a study of blood T cell repertoires in COVID-19. Here immunoSEQ multiplex PCR was the method, and the copy in TCRdb shows in-frame clones only, minus some. The sample records a few hundred thousand clones, 85% to 90% being singletons. Sequenced input: PBMCs or T cells enriched from blood (not recorded which). These receptors were taken from a woman between 35 and 50 years old who had recovered from COVID-19.

The J gene is TRBJ2-7, the V gene TRBV4-3, with 9 bases matching TRBD2. The CDR3 has 17 amino acids. The V and J ends lost 1 base and 4 bases, in that order; junction bases with no gene match: 11. Germline values: CDR1 LGHNA, CDR2 YSLEER. The CDR3 sequence is CASSQGLVGTSQYEQYF. CDR3 coding DNA: TGCGCCAGCAGCCAAGGGCTGGTGGGGACTAGCCAATACGAGCAGTACTTC.

The rearrangement uses TRBV24-1 and TRBJ2-1; TRBD1 is a possible D gene (6 bases). There are 13 residues in the CDR3. CDR1 KGHDR and CDR2 SFDVKD come from the germline V gene. V lost 6 bases to trimming and J lost 7 bases, with 12 bases between them. In DNA, the CDR3 is TGTGCCACCAGTAGGTCAGGGGTGAATGAGCAGTTCTTC. Translated: CATSRSGVNEQFF.

The rearrangement links TRBV2 to TRBJ1-2; 10 bases are a match to TRBD1. Germline V gives CDR1 SNHLY, CDR2 FYNNEI. The CDR3 has 13 amino acids. With 8 bases clipped from V and 3 bases from J, the junction kept 3 bases outside the gene matches. In DNA, the CDR3 is TGTGCCAGCGGGACAGGGGAGGACTATGGCTACACCTTC. This codes for CASGTGEDYGYTF.

Only a few counts were recorded for this clone. The rearrangement uses TRBV30 and TRBJ1-2; D may be TRBD1 (5 bases). This CDR3 has 15 residues. V was shortened by 0 bases and J by 0 bases, with 11 bases between the two germline ends. Germline loops: CDR1 GTSNPN, CDR2 SVGIG (reference sequence). The CDR3 DNA is TGTGCCTGGAGTGTATCGGGGGTGCCTAACTATGGCTACACCTTC. Its translation: CAWSVSGVPNYGYTF. The full variable domain, rest sourced from reference TRBV30 and TRBJ1-2, is SQTIHQWPATLVQPVGSPLSLECTVEGTSNPNLYWYRQAAGRGLQLLFYSVGIGQISSEVPQNLSASRPQDRQFILSSKKLLLSDSGFYLCAWSVSGVPNYGYTFGSGTRLTVV.

The chain has TRBV24-1 and TRBJ2-5, with D tentatively TRBD1 (6 bases). Germline CDR1 KGHDR, CDR2 SFDVKD. The length of the CDR3 is 14 residues. Trimming shortened V by 7 bases and J by 1 base, and 12 bases separated the two germline ends. The CDR3 sequence is CATSRTETQETQYF. CDR3 nucleotides: TGTGCCACCAGCCGGACAGAGACCCAAGAGACCCAGTACTTC.

V is TRBV30 and J is TRBJ1-1; TRBD1 matches 7 bases. V lost 2 bases, J lost 5 bases, and 5 bases stayed unmatched. The germline V gene has CDR1 GTSNPN and CDR2 SVGIG (reference sequence). The CDR3 contains 13 residues. The DNA for the CDR3 is TGTGCCTGGAGTAATATCAGGGGGACTGAAGCTTTCTTT. This gives the protein CAWSNIRGTEAFF.

The chain joins TRBV18 to TRBJ1-1; D possibly corresponds to TRBD1 (5 bases). The CDR3 loop spans 13 amino acids. Trimming left V 2 bases short and J 11 bases short, with 15 bases between. Germline values: CDR1 KGHSH, CDR2 LQKENI. The CDR3 sequence: CASSPSPPEGAFF. The CDR3 nucleotides read TGTGCCAGCTCACCATCCCCCCCGGAGGGGGCTTTCTTT.

The genes are TRBV4-3 and TRBJ2-7; 9 nucleotides line up with TRBD1. The CDR3 is 14 amino acids. After removal of 0 bases from V and 3 bases from J, the junction contained 0 bases not matched to a gene. CDR1 and CDR2 (germline): LGHNA, YSLEER. The CDR3 DNA follows: TGCGCCAGCAGCCAAGAGGGACAGGGCTACGAGCAGTACTTC. Amino acids: CASSQEGQGYEQYF.

The rearrangement links TRBV11-2 to TRBJ2-1; 10 positions match TRBD1. There are 15 residues in the CDR3. The germline CDR1 and CDR2 sequences are SGHAT and FQNNGV. V trimming: 1 base; J trimming: 7 bases; junction bases outside the gene matches: 4. CDR3 protein: CASSLGQGAGNEQFF. As DNA, the CDR3 is TGTGCCAGCAGCTTAGGACAGGGGGCAGGAAATGAGCAGTTCTTC.